This T cell receptor beta chain is from a study of T cells in localized non-small cell lung cancer. Assay used: immunoSEQ multiplex PCR; TCRdb lists only in-frame clones, some missing. This table holds some 25,000 clones, approximately 89% found once. This receptor was taken from a woman between 35 and 75 years old with stage III lung adenocarcinoma. This specimen was peripheral blood mononuclear cells, taken before any cancer treatment.

CDR3 coding DNA: TGTGCCAGCAGCCCTCGACAGGGGTCTGGAAACACCATATATTTT. It yields the protein CASSPRQGSGNTIYF. This chain joins TRBV9 and TRBJ1-3; TRBD1 aligns across 8 bases. Germline CDR1 is SGDLS and CDR2 is YYNGEE. The junction had 4 bases not matched to a gene; V was cut back by 4 bases and J by 1 base. CDR3 length equals 15 residues. Using reference TRBV9 and TRBJ1-3 for the parts outside the CDR3, the full variable domain is DSGVTQTPKHLITATGQRVTLRCSPRSGDLSVYWYQQSLDQGLQFLIQYYNGEERAKGNILERFSAQQFPDLHSELNLSSLELGDSALYFCASSPRQGSGNTIYFGEGSWLTVV.